These 4 T cell receptor beta chains came from one sample sequenced in a study of OX40 agonist ivuxolimab in advanced cancers. Using immunoSEQ multiplex PCR, the repertoire was profiled, and TCRdb retains in-frame clones only, with some absent. The table has about 94,000 clones, around 90% seen once; the top ten hold under 0.35%. The sequencing used CD4+ or CD8+ T cells sorted from blood, collected in a trial of the OX40 agonist ivuxolimab. Receptors originate from an adult with an advanced solid tumor such as melanoma, head and neck, liver or kidney cancer.

This rearrangement joins TRBV18 to TRBJ1-5, with D tentatively TRBD1 (5 bases). CDR1 and CDR2 (germline): KGHSH, LQKENI. V was cut by 2 bases and J by 2 bases, with 10 bases left in between. The CDR3 has 15 amino acids. The CDR3 protein is CASSPGGDGNQPQHF. CDR3 sequence (DNA): TGTGCCAGCTCACCAGGGGGGGACGGCAATCAGCCCCAGCATTTT.

The chain's CDR3 is CASSEYGTGNQPQHF. In nucleotides, the CDR3 is TGTGCCAGCAGTGAATATGGGACAGGCAATCAGCCCCAGCATTTT. The chain has TRBV6-1 and TRBJ1-5, with 7 bases matching TRBD1. The CDR3 runs to 15 residues. Germline-derived CDR1 and CDR2 are MNHNS and SASEGT. Trimming removed 2 bases from V and 2 bases from J; junction bases left unmatched: 3.

This clone was detected only a few times. The chain uses TRBV5-1 and TRBJ2-3; TRBD2 agrees at 7 bases. From germline, CDR1 is SGHRS and CDR2 YFSETQ. The CDR3 consists of 13 residues. J was trimmed by 0 bases and V by 6 bases; bases with no gene match: 1. The CDR3 nucleotides are TGCGCCAGCATGGGGGGGAGCACAGATACGCAGTATTTT. Its protein product is CASMGGSTDTQYF.

This chain joins TRBV5-1 and TRBJ2-5, with 9 bases that match TRBD1. Trimming cost V 4 bases and J 5 bases; bases outside gene matches: 6. Looked up from germline, CDR1 is SGHRS and CDR2 is YFSETQ. CDR3 length equals 14 residues. The CDR3 DNA follows: TGCGCCAGCAGCAAGGGACAGGGCGGCGAGACCCAGTACTTC. This sequence encodes CASSKGQGGETQYF.